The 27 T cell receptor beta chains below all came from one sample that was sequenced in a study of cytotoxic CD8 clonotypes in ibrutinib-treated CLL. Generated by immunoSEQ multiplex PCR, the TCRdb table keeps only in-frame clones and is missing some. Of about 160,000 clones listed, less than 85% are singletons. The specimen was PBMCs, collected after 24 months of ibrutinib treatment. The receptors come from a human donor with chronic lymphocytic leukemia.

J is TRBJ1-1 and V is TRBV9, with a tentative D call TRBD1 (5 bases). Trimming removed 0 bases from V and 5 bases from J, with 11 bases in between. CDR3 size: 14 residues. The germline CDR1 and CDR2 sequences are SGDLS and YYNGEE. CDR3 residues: CASSVVGTVTEAFF. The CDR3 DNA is TGTGCCAGCAGCGTAGTAGGGACGGTTACTGAAGCTTTCTTT.

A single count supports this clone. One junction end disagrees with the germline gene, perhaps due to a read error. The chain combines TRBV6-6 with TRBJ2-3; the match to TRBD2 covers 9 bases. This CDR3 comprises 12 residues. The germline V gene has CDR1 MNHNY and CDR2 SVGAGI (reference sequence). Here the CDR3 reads CASSYSWRGRGF. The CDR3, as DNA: TGTGCCAGCAGTTACTCGTGGCGCGGGAGGGGTTTT.

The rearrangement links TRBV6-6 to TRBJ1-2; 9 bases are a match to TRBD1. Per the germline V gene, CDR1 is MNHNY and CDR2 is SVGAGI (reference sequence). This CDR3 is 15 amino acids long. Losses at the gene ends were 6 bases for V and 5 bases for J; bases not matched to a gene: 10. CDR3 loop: CASSPASGTGYGYTF. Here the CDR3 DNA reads TGTGCCAGCAGCCCCGCCTCCGGGACAGGGTATGGCTACACCTTC.

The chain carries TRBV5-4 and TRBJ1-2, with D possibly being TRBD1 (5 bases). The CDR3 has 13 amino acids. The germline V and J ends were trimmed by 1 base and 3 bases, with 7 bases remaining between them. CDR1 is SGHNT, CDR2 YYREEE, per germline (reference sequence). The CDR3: CASSLQTDYGYTF. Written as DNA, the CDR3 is TGTGCCAGCAGCTTGCAGACAGACTATGGCTACACCTTC. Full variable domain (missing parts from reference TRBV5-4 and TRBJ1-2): ETGVTQSPTHLIKTRGQQVTLRCSSQSGHNTVSWYQQALGQGPQFIFQYYREEENGRGNFPPRFSGLQFPNYSSELNVNALELDDSALYLCASSLQTDYGYTFGSGTRLTVV.

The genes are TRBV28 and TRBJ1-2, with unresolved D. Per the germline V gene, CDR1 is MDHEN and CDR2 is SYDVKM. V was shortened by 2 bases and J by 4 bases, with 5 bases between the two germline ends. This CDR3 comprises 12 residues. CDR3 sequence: CASSLGSYGYTF. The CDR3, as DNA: TGTGCCAGCAGTTTAGGTAGCTATGGCTACACCTTC.

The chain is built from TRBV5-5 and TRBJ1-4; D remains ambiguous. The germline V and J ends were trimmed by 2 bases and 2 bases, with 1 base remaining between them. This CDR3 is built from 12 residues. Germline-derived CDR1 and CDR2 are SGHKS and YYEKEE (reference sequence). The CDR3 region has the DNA TGTGCCAGCAGCTTTACTAATGAAAAACTGTTTTTT. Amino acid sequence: CASSFTNEKLFF.

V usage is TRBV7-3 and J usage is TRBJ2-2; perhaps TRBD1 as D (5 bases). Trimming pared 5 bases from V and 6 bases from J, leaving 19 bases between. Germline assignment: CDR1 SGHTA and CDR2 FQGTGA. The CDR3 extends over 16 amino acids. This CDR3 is CASSVSLYQGSGELFF. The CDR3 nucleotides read TGTGCCAGCAGCGTAAGCCTTTACCAGGGATCCGGGGAGCTGTTTTTT.

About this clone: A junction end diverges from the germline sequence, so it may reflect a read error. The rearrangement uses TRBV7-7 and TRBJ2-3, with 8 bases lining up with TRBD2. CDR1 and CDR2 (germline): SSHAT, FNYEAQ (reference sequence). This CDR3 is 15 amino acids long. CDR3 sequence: CASSLAGRTTDTQYF. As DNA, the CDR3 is TGTGCTAGCAGCTTAGCGGGACGCACCACAGATACGCAGTATTTT.

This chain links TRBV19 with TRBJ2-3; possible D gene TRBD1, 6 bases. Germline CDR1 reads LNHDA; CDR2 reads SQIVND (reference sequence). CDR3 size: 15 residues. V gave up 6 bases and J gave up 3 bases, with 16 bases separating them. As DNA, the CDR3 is TGTGCCAGTAGCCCGGACACTGGACAGACAGATACGCAGTATTTT. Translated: CASSPDTGQTDTQYF.

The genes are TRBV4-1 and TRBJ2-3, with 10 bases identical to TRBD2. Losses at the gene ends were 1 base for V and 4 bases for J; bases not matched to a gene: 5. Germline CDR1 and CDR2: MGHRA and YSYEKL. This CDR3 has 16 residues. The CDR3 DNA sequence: TGCGCCAGCAGCCAAGTAGGGCTAGCGGGGGCAGATACGCAGTATTTT. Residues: CASSQVGLAGADTQYF.

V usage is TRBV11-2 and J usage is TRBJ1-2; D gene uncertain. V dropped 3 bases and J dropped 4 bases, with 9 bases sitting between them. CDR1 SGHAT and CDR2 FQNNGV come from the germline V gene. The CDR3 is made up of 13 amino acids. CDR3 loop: CASSLAESYGYTF. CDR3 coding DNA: TGTGCCAGCAGCTTGGCGGAAAGCTATGGCTACACCTTC.

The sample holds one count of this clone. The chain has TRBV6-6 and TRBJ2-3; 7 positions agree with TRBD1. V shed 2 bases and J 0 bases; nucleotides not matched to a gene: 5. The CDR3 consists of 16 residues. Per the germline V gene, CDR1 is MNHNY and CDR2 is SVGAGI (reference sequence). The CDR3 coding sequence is TGTGCCAGCAGTTACACGGGACAGTCAAGCACAGATACGCAGTATTTT. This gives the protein CASSYTGQSSTDTQYF.

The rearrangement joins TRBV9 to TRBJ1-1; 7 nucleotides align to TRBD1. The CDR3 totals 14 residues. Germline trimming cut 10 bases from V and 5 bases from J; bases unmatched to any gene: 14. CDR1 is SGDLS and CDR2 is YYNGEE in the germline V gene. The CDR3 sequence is CASSGGGAGTEAFF. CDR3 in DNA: TGTGCCTCGAGCGGAGGGGGCGCTGGGACTGAAGCTTTCTTT.

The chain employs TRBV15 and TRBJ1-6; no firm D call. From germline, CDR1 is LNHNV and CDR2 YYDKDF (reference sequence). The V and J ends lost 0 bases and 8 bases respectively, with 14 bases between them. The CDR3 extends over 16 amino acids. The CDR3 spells CATSRDPGPADSPLHF. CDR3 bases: TGTGCCACCAGCAGAGATCCAGGACCCGCGGATTCACCCCTCCACTTT.

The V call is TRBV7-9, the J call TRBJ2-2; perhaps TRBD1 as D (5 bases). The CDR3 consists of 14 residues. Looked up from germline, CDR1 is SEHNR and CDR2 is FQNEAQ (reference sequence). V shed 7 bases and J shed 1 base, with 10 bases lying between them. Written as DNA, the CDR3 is TGTGCCAGCAAGTGGCAGGGGAACACCGGGGAGCTGTTTTTT. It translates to CASKWQGNTGELFF.

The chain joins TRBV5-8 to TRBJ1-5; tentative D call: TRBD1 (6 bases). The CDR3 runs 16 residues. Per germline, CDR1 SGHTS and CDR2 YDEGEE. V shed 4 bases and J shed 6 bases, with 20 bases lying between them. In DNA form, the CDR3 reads TGTGCCAGCAGCCATGCGCGCAGGGGAGGGGGTCAGCCCCAGCATTTT. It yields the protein CASSHARRGGGQPQHF.

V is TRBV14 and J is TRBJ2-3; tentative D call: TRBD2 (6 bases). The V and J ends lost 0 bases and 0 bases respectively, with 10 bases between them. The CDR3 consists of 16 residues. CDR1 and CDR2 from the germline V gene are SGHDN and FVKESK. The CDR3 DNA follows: TGTGCCAGCAGCCAAGATACCAGCGGGAGCACAGATACGCAGTATTTT. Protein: CASSQDTSGSTDTQYF. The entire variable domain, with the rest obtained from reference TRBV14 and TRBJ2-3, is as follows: EAGVTQFPSHSVIEKGQTVTLRCDPISGHDNLYWYRRVMGKEIKFLLHFVKESKQDESGMPNNRFLAERTGGTYSTLKVQPAELEDSGVYFCASSQDTSGSTDTQYFGPGTRLTVL.

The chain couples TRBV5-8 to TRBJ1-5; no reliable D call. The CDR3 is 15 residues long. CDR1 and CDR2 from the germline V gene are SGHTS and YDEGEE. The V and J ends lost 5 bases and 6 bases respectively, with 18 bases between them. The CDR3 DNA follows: TGTGCCAGCAGTTACTCAGGTCTGTCGATTCAGCCCCAGCATTTT. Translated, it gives CASSYSGLSIQPQHF.

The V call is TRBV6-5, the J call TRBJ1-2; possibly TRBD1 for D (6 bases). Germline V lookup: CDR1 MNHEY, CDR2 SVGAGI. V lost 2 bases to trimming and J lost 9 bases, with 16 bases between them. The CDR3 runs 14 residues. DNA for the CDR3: TGTGCCAGCAGTTACAAGCGGGGGGCGGTACGCTACACCTTC. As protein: CASSYKRGAVRYTF.

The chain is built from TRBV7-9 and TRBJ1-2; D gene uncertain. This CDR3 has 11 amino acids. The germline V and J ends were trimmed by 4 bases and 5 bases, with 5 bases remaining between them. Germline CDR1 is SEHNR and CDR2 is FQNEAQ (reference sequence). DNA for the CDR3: TGTGCCAGCAGCTACAGTTATGGCTACACCTTC. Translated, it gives CASSYSYGYTF. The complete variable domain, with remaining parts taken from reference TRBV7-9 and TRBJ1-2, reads DTGVSQNPRHKITKRGQNVTFRCDPISEHNRLYWYRQTLGQGPEFLTYFQNEAQLEKSRLLSDRFSAERPKGSFSTLEIQRTEQGDSAMYLCASSYSYGYTFGSGTRLTVV.

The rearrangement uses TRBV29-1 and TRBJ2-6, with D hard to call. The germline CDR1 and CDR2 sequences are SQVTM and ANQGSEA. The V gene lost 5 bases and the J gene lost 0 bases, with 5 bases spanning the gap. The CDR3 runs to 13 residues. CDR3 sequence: CSVLNSGANVLTF. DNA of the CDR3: TGCAGCGTTCTAAACTCTGGGGCCAACGTCCTGACTTTC.

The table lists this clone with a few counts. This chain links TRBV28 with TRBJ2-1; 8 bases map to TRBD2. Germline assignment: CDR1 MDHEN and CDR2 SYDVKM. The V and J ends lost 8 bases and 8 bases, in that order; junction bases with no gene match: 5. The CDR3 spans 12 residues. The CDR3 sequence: CASGGRSYEQFF. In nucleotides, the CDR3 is TGTGCCAGCGGCGGGAGGTCTTATGAGCAGTTCTTC. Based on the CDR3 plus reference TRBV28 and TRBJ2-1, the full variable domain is DVKVTQSSRYLVKRTGEKVFLECVQDMDHENMFWYRQDPGLGLRLIYFSYDVKMKEKGDIPEGYSVSREKKERFSLILESASTNQTSMYLCASGGRSYEQFFGPGTRLTVL.

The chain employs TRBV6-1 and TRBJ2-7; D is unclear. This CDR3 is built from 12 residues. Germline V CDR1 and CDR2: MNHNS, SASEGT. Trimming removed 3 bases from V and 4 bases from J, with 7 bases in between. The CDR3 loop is CASSEGQYEQYF. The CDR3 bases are TGTGCCAGCAGTGAGGGCCAGTACGAGCAGTACTTC.

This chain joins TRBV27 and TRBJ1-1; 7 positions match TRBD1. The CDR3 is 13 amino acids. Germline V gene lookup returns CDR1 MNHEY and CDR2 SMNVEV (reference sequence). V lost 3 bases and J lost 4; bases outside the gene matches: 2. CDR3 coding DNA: TGTGCCAGCAGTTTTAACAGGGGCACTGAAGCTTTCTTT. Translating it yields CASSFNRGTEAFF.

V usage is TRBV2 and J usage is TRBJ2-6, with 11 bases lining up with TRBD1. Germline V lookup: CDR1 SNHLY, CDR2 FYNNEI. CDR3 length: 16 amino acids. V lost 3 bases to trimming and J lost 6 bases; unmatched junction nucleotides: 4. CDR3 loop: CASSDRTGGLANVLTF. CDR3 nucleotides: TGTGCCAGCAGTGACCGGACAGGGGGCCTGGCCAACGTCCTGACTTTC. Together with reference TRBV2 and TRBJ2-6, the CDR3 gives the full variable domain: EPEVTQTPSHQVTQMGQEVILRCVPISNHLYFYWYRQILGQKVEFLVSFYNNEISEKSEIFDDQFSVERPDGSNFTLKIRSTKLEDSAMYFCASSDRTGGLANVLTFGAGSRLTVL.

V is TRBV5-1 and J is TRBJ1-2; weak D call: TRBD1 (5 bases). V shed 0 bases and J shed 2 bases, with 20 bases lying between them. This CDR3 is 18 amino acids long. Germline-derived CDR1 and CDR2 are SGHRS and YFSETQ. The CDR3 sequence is CASSLDLLAGTENYGYTF. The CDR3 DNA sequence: TGCGCCAGCAGCTTGGACCTTCTGGCGGGGACGGAGAACTATGGCTACACCTTC. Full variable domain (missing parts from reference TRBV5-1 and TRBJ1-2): KAGVTQTPRYLIKTRGQQVTLSCSPISGHRSVSWYQQTPGQGLQFLFEYFSETQRNKGNFPGRFSGRQFSNSRSEMNVSTLELGDSALYLCASSLDLLAGTENYGYTFGSGTRLTVV.

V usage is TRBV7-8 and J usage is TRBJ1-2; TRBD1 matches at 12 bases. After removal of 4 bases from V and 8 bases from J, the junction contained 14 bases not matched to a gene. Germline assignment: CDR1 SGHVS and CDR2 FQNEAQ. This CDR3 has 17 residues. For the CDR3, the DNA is TGTGCCAGCAGCTACCGCCGACCGGGACAGGGGGCGGGCGGCTACACCTTC. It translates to CASSYRRPGQGAGGYTF.